This entry lists 2 T cell receptor beta chains sequenced from one sample in a study of shared clonotypes between healthy human individuals. This table comes from immunoSEQ multiplex PCR, and its TCRdb copy is limited to in-frame clones, with some not included. The table lists 550,000 to 700,000 clones, around three quarters of them singletons. Sequenced sample: memory CD4+ T cells sorted from blood. Subset reported: CD45RA-negative fraction. These receptors all come from a woman in her twenties or thirties in good health.

A single count supports this clone. This sequence joins TRBV5-1 and TRBJ2-7, with 9 bases aligning to TRBD2. This CDR3 is built from 15 residues. V was clipped by 2 bases and J by 5 bases; unmatched bases: 8. The germline CDR1 and CDR2 sequences are SGHRS and YFSETQ. CDR3 sequence (DNA): TGCGCCAGCAGCTTCGGTAGCGGGAGTAACAACGAGCAGTACTTC. This codes for CASSFGSGSNNEQYF.

V gene TRBV9 combines with J gene TRBJ2-5, with 10 bases that match TRBD2. The CDR3 covers 17 residues. Germline assignment: CDR1 SGDLS and CDR2 YYNGEE. The V and J ends lost 0 bases and 5 bases, in that order; junction bases with no gene match: 10. The CDR3 DNA reads as TGTGCCAGCAGCGTAGGGGGGCTAGCGGGAGTTACCGAGACCCAGTACTTC. This translates into CASSVGGLAGVTETQYF.